This entry lists 29 T cell receptor beta chains sequenced from one sample in a study of blood T cells in healthy people across ages. Primers used in a second PCR of roughly 7 to 11 cycles were a sample-barcoded 5' primer and a J-beta primer mix. One entry per CDR3 protein, called by TCRdb with MiXCR from the 5' RACE reads. The table lists some 1.7 million distinct CDR3 sequences, 25% to 30% of them singletons. Sample: blood. The receptors were sampled from a woman in her 30s in good health.

This rearrangement joins TRBV14 to TRBJ2-3, with 7 bases fitting TRBD2. Germline trimming cut 4 bases from V and 6 bases from J; bases unmatched to any gene: 10. From germline, CDR1 is SGHDN and CDR2 FVKESK. The CDR3 consists of 15 residues. CDR3 loop: CASSLQGGRSDTQYF. CDR3 sequence (DNA): TGTGCCAGCAGCCTCCAAGGCGGGAGAAGCGATACGCAGTATTTT.

This chain joins TRBV5-1 and TRBJ2-2; TRBD1 matches 10 bases. The CDR3 loop spans 16 amino acids. Germline CDR1 is SGHRS and CDR2 is YFSETQ. Trimming at V came to 5 bases and at J to 2 bases, leaving 6 bases not matched to a gene. CDR3 loop: CASSTGQGSNTGELFF. The CDR3 nucleotides read TGCGCCAGCAGTACGGGACAGGGGTCAAACACCGGGGAGCTGTTTTTT.

This clonotype was seen a handful of times. The CDR3 bases are TGCGCCAGCAGCTTGGTAGCGATCGGTGTCGATGAGCAGTTCTTC. It translates to CASSLVAIGVDEQFF. The rearrangement uses TRBV5-1 and TRBJ2-1, with D perhaps matching TRBD2 (5 bases). This CDR3 is built from 15 residues. The V gene's germline CDR1 is SGHRS and CDR2 YFSETQ. V was clipped by 0 bases and J by 8 bases, with 15 bases between them.

The rearrangement uses TRBV27 and TRBJ2-3; D could derive from TRBD1 or TRBD2 (7 bases each). V was shortened by 6 bases and J by 2 bases, with 21 bases between the two germline ends. In germline, CDR1 is MNHEY, CDR2 SMNVEV (reference sequence). The CDR3 runs to 17 residues. The CDR3: CASRTGSVAGVTDTQYF. The CDR3 nucleotides read TGTGCCAGCAGGACAGGGTCCGTAGCGGGCGTCACAGATACGCAGTATTTT.

This clonotype was counted ten times or more. In DNA, the CDR3 is TGTGCCAGCAGCAGGGGCCTCTCCTACGAGCAGTACTTC. Translated: CASSRGLSYEQYF. J is TRBJ2-7 and V is TRBV12-3 or TRBV12-4; TRBD1 is a possible D gene (6 bases). Trimming stripped 6 bases from V and 0 bases from J, with 9 bases between. The CDR3 runs 13 residues.

Comment on this clonotype: At one end, the junction sequence differs from germline, possibly due to a read error. The rearrangement links TRBV18 to TRBJ2-7, with 7 bases lining up with TRBD1. The CDR3 totals 13 residues. The germline gives CDR1 KGHSH, CDR2 LQKENI. CDR3 bases: TGTACCAGCTCCATGGGGACAGACTACGAGCAGTACTTC. This translates into CTSSMGTDYEQYF.

Worth noting for this clonotype: At one end the junction does not follow the germline gene, possibly because of a read error. The rearrangement joins TRBV18 to TRBJ1-5; 10 bases match TRBD1. The germline gives CDR1 KGHSH, CDR2 LQKENI. This CDR3 is 17 amino acids long. This CDR3 reads CASSPGTGDGTNQPLHF. CDR3 DNA: TGTGCCAGCTCACCGGGGACAGGGGACGGCACCAATCAGCCCCTGCATTTT. Complete variable domain (other parts from reference TRBV18 and TRBJ1-5): NAGVMQNPRHLVRRRGQEARLRCSPMKGHSHVYWYRQLPEEGLKFMVYLQKENIIDESGMPKERFSAEFPKEGPSILRIQQVVRGDSAAYFCASSPGTGDGTNQPLHFGDGTRLSIL.

The rearrangement links TRBV7-2 to TRBJ1-1; D not resolved. Trimming removed 2 bases from V and 2 bases from J, with 6 bases in between. Germline V gene data show CDR1 as SGHTA and CDR2 as FQGNSA. This CDR3 is 13 amino acids long. The CDR3 region is CASSLKVNTEAFF. CDR3 sequence (DNA): TGTGCCAGCAGCTTAAAGGTAAACACTGAAGCTTTCTTT.

This chain links TRBV6-4 with TRBJ2-2, with TRBD1 identical over 8 bases. CDR1 MRHNA and CDR2 SNTAGT come from the germline V gene. The CDR3 has 17 residues. V was pared by 9 bases and J by 4 bases, with 16 bases of the junction left unmatched. In nucleotides, the CDR3 is TGTGCCAGGGAAGGACAGGGTGTTCCTGGGTGCACCGGGGAGCTGTTTTTT. Amino acid sequence: CAREGQGVPGCTGELFF.

The chain carries TRBV7-2 and TRBJ2-1; perhaps D is TRBD1 or TRBD2 (5 bases each). V lost 2 bases to trimming and J lost 4 bases, with 18 bases between them. CDR3 size: 17 residues. Germline values: CDR1 SGHTA, CDR2 FQGNSA. The CDR3, as DNA: TGTGCCAGCAGCTTAAGAGGGGCCAACTTGGAATACAATGAGCAGTTCTTC. Translation gives CASSLRGANLEYNEQFF.

This clonotype appeared many times. This chain uses TRBV7-6 with TRBJ1-2; D not resolved. Germline assignment: CDR1 SGHVS and CDR2 FNYEAQ. Deletions cut 5 bases from V and 4 bases from J, with 8 bases between. CDR3 length: 12 amino acids. DNA of the CDR3: TGTGCCAGCAGCCCCTTCACCTATGGCTACACCTTC. Translated: CASSPFTYGYTF.

There are a few counts of this clonotype. The chain couples TRBV10-3 to TRBJ1-2; no clear D gene. The CDR3 totals 15 residues. Deletions cut 0 bases from V and 4 bases from J, with 12 bases between. CDR1 and CDR2 from the germline V gene are ENHRY and SYGVKD. The CDR3 DNA reads TGTGCCATCAGTGAGTCGACCGGGCCAGGCTATGGCTACACCTTC. Its protein is CAISESTGPGYGYTF.

This clonotype was observed a few times. This rearrangement joins TRBV11-2 to TRBJ2-3, with D perhaps matching TRBD1 or TRBD2 (5 bases each). CDR3 length: 15 residues. The germline CDR1 and CDR2 sequences are SGHAT and FQNNGV. V gave up 4 bases and J gave up 5 bases, with 16 bases separating them. CDR3 region: CASSSPLGVQDTQYF. CDR3 DNA sequence: TGTGCCAGCAGCTCCCCCCTGGGGGTGCAAGATACGCAGTATTTT. Combining the CDR3 with reference TRBV11-2 and TRBJ2-3 gives the whole variable domain EAGVAQSPRYKIIEKRQSVAFWCNPISGHATLYWYQQILGQGPKLLIQFQNNGVVDDSQLPKDRFSAERLKGVDSTLKIQPAKLEDSAVYLCASSSPLGVQDTQYFGPGTRLTVL.

This chain connects TRBV20-1 to TRBJ2-3; possibly TRBD2 for D (6 bases). Trimming removed 3 bases at V and 6 bases at J, with 19 bases between. The CDR3 is 15 residues long. CDR1 and CDR2 (germline): DFQATT, SNEGSKA (reference sequence). CDR3 sequence (DNA): TGCAGTGCTAGGGCTAACGGGAGATTCACGGATACGCAGTATTTT. It yields the protein CSARANGRFTDTQYF.

This clonotype came up a few times. The chain recombines TRBV14 with TRBJ2-1, with 9 bases lining up with TRBD2. Germline loops: CDR1 SGHDN, CDR2 FVKESK. The CDR3 is 16 amino acids. V lost 3 bases to trimming and J lost 5 bases; unmatched junction nucleotides: 8. The CDR3 spells CASSQRSGRPNNEQFF. In nucleotides, the CDR3 is TGTGCCAGCAGCCAGCGTAGCGGGAGACCTAACAATGAGCAGTTCTTC.

The chain is built from TRBV7-9 and TRBJ1-2; a weak D match, TRBD1 (5 bases). V lost 5 bases, J lost 12 bases, and 22 bases lay in between. The CDR3 is 14 residues long. Per germline, CDR1 SEHNR and CDR2 FQNEAQ (reference sequence). The CDR3 nucleotides are TGTGCCAGCAGCCCCTCCGGGACCGCTTTCCGAAACACCTTC. It specifies CASSPSGTAFRNTF.

The chain recombines TRBV27 with TRBJ1-2, with D possibly TRBD1 on 5 matching bases. Trimming cost V 3 bases and J 6 bases, with 14 bases left between them. The CDR3 is 14 amino acids. From germline, CDR1 is MNHEY and CDR2 SMNVEV (reference sequence). In DNA form, the CDR3 reads TGTGCCAGCAGTTTCAGCAGGGCGAAGAATGGCTACACCTTC. This sequence encodes CASSFSRAKNGYTF.

This clonotype was recorded many times. This chain links TRBV29-1 with TRBJ2-7; 9 bases align to TRBD1. This CDR3 has 13 residues. The junction had 5 bases not matched to a gene; V was cut back by 7 bases and J by 1 base. Germline CDR1 and CDR2: SQVTM and ANQGSEA. The CDR3 DNA sequence: TGCAGCGGGGTCGGGACAGGGTCCTACGAGCAGTACTTC. This encodes CSGVGTGSYEQYF.

This clonotype was counted between two and nine times. The V call is TRBV10-3, the J call TRBJ2-5; D not certain. V was cut by 6 bases and J by 2 bases, with 16 bases left in between. The CDR3 sequence is 15 residues long. CDR1 and CDR2 (germline): ENHRY, SYGVKD. The CDR3 DNA reads TGTGCCATCAGCAAACTCCCGGGTCCACAAGAGACCCAGTACTTC. Its protein is CAISKLPGPQETQYF.

This chain uses TRBV20-1 with TRBJ2-3, with TRBD2 matching 9 bases. This CDR3 is 15 amino acids long. The ends lost 5 bases at V and 3 bases at J; junction bases unmatched: 9. Germline CDR1 DFQATT, CDR2 SNEGSKA (reference sequence). CDR3 residues: CSAAVAGERTDTQYF. Here the CDR3 DNA reads TGCAGTGCTGCCGTAGCGGGAGAGAGAACAGATACGCAGTATTTT.

In the case of this clonotype: A read error may explain this, as a much larger clone is one base away. The chain links TRBV6-2 or TRBV6-3 to TRBJ2-7; D unclear. This CDR3 comprises 15 residues. Germline V gene data show CDR1 as MNHEY and CDR2 as SVGEGT. V dropped 4 bases and J dropped 7 bases, with 20 bases sitting between them. The CDR3 region is CASSSIWSSYNEQYF. Here the CDR3 DNA reads TGTGCCAGCAGTTCGATCTGGAGCTCCTACAATGAGCAGTACTTC.

This clonotype was seen a few times. The chain has TRBV15 and TRBJ1-1; a weak D match, TRBD1 (5 bases). The CDR3 extends over 13 amino acids. Germline V lookup: CDR1 LNHNV, CDR2 YYDKDF (reference sequence). Trimming stripped 1 base from V and 7 bases from J, with 10 bases between. This CDR3 is CATSRVLDSEAFF. CDR3 coding DNA: TGTGCCACCAGCAGAGTTCTCGACAGTGAAGCTTTCTTT.

V is TRBV7-9 and J is TRBJ2-7; 8 bases are shared with TRBD2. This CDR3 has 15 amino acids. V lost 5 bases, J lost 2 bases, and 8 bases stayed unmatched. Germline loops: CDR1 SEHNR, CDR2 FQNEAQ (reference sequence). CDR3 nucleotide sequence: TGTGCCAGCAGCCCGGGGAAGGGACTAGCCTACGAGCAGTACTTC. Translated, it gives CASSPGKGLAYEQYF.

The chain recombines TRBV13 with TRBJ2-5; D may correspond to TRBD1 or TRBD2 (6 bases each). V was trimmed by 2 bases and J by 5 bases, leaving 15 bases between them. The CDR3 sequence is 15 residues long. Germline CDR1 is PRHDT and CDR2 is FYEKMQ (reference sequence). CDR3 nucleotides: TGTGCCAGCAGCTTAAGGGGGGAGAGGGAGGAGACCCAGTACTTC. Its protein is CASSLRGEREETQYF.

The chain uses TRBV20-1 and TRBJ2-3, with 7 bases aligning to TRBD1. V lost 6 bases and J lost 8; bases outside the gene matches: 14. In germline, CDR1 is DFQATT, CDR2 SNEGSKA (reference sequence). The CDR3 totals 14 residues. CDR3: CSALGRGGSATQYF. The CDR3 DNA reads TGCAGTGCCCTGGGTCGAGGGGGCTCTGCTACGCAGTATTTT.

This clonotype was seen more than once but under ten times. V usage is TRBV27 and J usage is TRBJ2-3; unclear D gene. V was clipped by 5 bases and J by 6 bases, with 15 bases between them. The CDR3 consists of 14 residues. The V gene's germline CDR1 is MNHEY and CDR2 SMNVEV (reference sequence). The CDR3 DNA reads as TGTGCCAGCAGTATCCAATTCAGGACCGATACGCAGTATTTT. It codes for CASSIQFRTDTQYF.

This clonotype has more than one count but fewer than ten. This rearrangement joins TRBV20-1 to TRBJ2-1; 13 nucleotides agree with TRBD2. V dropped 7 bases and J dropped 1; count of bases not matched to a gene: 4. Germline V CDR1 and CDR2: DFQATT, SNEGSKA (reference sequence). CDR3 length: 15 residues. The CDR3 nucleotides read TGCAGTGGGACTAGCGGGAGTAGGTCCTACAATGAGCAGTTCTTC. Protein: CSGTSGSRSYNEQFF.

The V call is TRBV5-1, the J call TRBJ2-1; D is uncertain. This CDR3 has 14 residues. V lost 3 bases and J 5 bases, leaving 12 bases between the germline ends. The V gene's germline CDR1 is SGHRS and CDR2 YFSETQ. Here the CDR3 DNA reads TGCGCCAGCAGCTCCGTACAGACCCACAATGAGCAGTTCTTC. It yields the protein CASSSVQTHNEQFF.

This clonotype has a handful of counts. The chain has TRBV2 and TRBJ1-2; tentatively, D is TRBD1 (5 bases). Germline V gene lookup returns CDR1 SNHLY and CDR2 FYNNEI. The CDR3 is 15 residues long. Trimming shortened V by 7 bases and J by 2 bases, and 17 bases separated the two germline ends. The CDR3 region is CASTDRDQENYGYTF. In DNA form, the CDR3 reads TGTGCCAGCACAGACCGGGACCAGGAGAACTATGGCTACACCTTC.